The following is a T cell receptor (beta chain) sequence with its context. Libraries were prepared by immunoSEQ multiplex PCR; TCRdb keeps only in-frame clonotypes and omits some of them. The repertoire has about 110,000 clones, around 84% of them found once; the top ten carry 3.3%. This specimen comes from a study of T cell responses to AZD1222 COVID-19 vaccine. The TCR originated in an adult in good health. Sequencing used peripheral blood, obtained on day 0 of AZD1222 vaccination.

The CDR3, as DNA: TGTGCCAGCAGTGAAGGTCTCGGGACAGGCCTAAGGAACACTGAAGCTTTCTTT. It yields the protein CASSEGLGTGLRNTEAFF. The chain is built from TRBV6-1 and TRBJ1-1; 8 bases are shared with TRBD1. There are 18 residues in the CDR3. With 1 base clipped from V and 1 base from J, the junction kept 11 bases outside the gene matches. Per germline, CDR1 MNHNS and CDR2 SASEGT.